The present entry profiles one T cell receptor (beta chain) with its context. This sample was taken from a study of blood T cell repertoires in COVID-19. Whole-study context: PBMCs, B-cell-depleted T cells, or T cells were the source of the cDNA or gDNA that made up the material.

Original data processing: How many nucleated cells were present was estimated from reference gene primer amplification. Assay: immunoSEQ multiplex PCR; the TCRdb copy retains only in-frame clones and omits some. Clone size and the V and J calls come from that table; the DNA yielded D and trimming. The sample has about 180,000 clones, around 89% seen once. The CDR3 has 16 amino acids. Trimming took 2 bases from V and 2 from J, leaving 13 bases between them. Germline V gives CDR1 SGHTA, CDR2 FQGNSA. Material: peripheral blood. This TCR was sampled from a woman in her thirties with acute or convalescent COVID-19. The chain joins TRBV7-2 to TRBJ1-3, with TRBD1 as a possible D gene (5 bases). In nucleotides, the CDR3 is TGTGCCAGCAGCTTAACGGGGGGTGGCGCTGGAAACACCATATATTTT. This translates into CASSLTGGGAGNTIYF.